These 3 T cell receptor beta chains originate from one sample sequenced in a study of blood T cell repertoires in COVID-19. Generated by immunoSEQ multiplex PCR, the TCRdb table keeps only in-frame clones and is missing some. The data contain about 130,000 clones, about 90% of them singletons. The specimen sequenced was peripheral blood. The receptors stem from a woman in her sixties or seventies with acute or convalescent COVID-19.

A single count supports this clone. The chain joins TRBV24-1 to TRBJ1-2, with a weak D call TRBD1 (5 bases). The CDR3 sequence is 12 residues long. V gave up 3 bases and J gave up 5 bases, with 6 bases separating them. Germline CDR1 reads KGHDR; CDR2 reads SFDVKD. The CDR3 is CATSDQGYGYTF. In nucleotides, the CDR3 is TGTGCCACCAGTGATCAGGGTTATGGCTACACCTTC.

The V and J genes are TRBV6-5 and TRBJ1-2, with a tentative D call TRBD1 (5 bases). CDR1 is MNHEY and CDR2 is SVGAGI in the germline V gene. The V end was cut by 5 bases, the J end by 0 bases, with 13 bases between. CDR3 length: 15 residues. This CDR3 reads CASSPAGEPNYGYTF. CDR3 in DNA: TGTGCCAGCAGTCCGGCGGGGGAACCTAACTATGGCTACACCTTC.

The chain employs TRBV3-1 (or the pseudogene TRBV3-2) and TRBJ2-1; 11 bases fit TRBD2. With V trimmed by 7 bases and J by 8 bases, 4 bases remained unmatched. Looked up from germline, CDR1 is LGHDT and CDR2 is YNNKEL (reference sequence). CDR3 length equals 13 residues. CDR3 DNA: TGTGCCAGCAAACTAGCGGGAGCTGATGAGCAGTTCTTC. Protein: CASKLAGADEQFF.